The rows below give T cell receptor beta chains drawn from one sample of a study of OX40 agonist ivuxolimab in advanced cancers. Only in-frame clones appear in the TCRdb table, and some are missing; sequencing was by immunoSEQ multiplex PCR. The sample consists of roughly 50,000 clones, 80% to 90% of them appearing once. Material: CD4+ or CD8+ T cells sorted from blood, obtained in a trial of the OX40 agonist ivuxolimab. These receptors were collected from an adult with an advanced solid tumor such as melanoma, head and neck, liver or kidney cancer. Both conserved end residues are part of each CDR3. D genes are given only for firm matches. The size field is filled for only some rows; it gives once, few, many or a size class.

j_call clone_size d_call v_call cdr3_nt cdr3_aa
TRBJ1-2 - TRBD1 TRBV6-6 TGTGCCAGCAGAACCCCGGGACAGAACTATGGCTACACCTTC CASRTPGQNYGYTF
TRBJ1-4 - - TRBV5-4 TGTGCCAGCAAAGATGGGGCCGCAACTAATGAAAAACTGTTTTTT CASKDGAATNEKLFF
TRBJ2-1 - TRBD1 TRBV28 TGTGCCAGCAGTTCCGGACAGGGGCCCTTAGATGAGCAGTTCTTC CASSSGQGPLDEQFF
TRBJ1-3 - - TRBV18 TGTGCCAGCTCACCCCAGGGCGGAAACACCATATATTTT CASSPQGGNTIYF
TRBJ1-1 - - TRBV28 TGTGCCAGCAGCCGGAACACTGAAGCTTTCTTT CASSRNTEAFF
TRBJ2-1 - - TRBV2 TGTGCCAGCTGGGAGCTCCTTGGGGACTACAATGAGCAGTTCTTC CASWELLGDYNEQFF
TRBJ2-5 - - TRBV14 TGTGCCAGCAGCCACGGCGGTTCGGGGCGTGAGACCCAGTACTTC CASSHGGSGRETQYF
TRBJ2-5 few - TRBV7-6 TGTGCCAGCAGCTCAGTCGGGGGAGGCGAGACCCAGTACTTC CASSSVGGGETQYF
TRBJ1-3 - - TRBV5-1 TGCGCCAGCAGCACGAGCGGGAGCCTCTCTGGAAACACCATATATTTT CASSTSGSLSGNTIYF
TRBJ1-2 - - TRBV7-9 TGTGCCAGCAGCCCGCTCGGGGGAGCGAACTATGGCTACACCTTC CASSPLGGANYGYTF
TRBJ1-5 once TRBD1 TRBV15 TGTGCCACCAGCAGAGAGGGACAGTATAGCAATCAGCCCCAGCATTTT CATSREGQYSNQPQHF
TRBJ2-3 - - TRBV9 TGTGCCAGCAGCGTAGGGGCGAACAGGGTCACAGATACGCAGTATTTT CASSVGANRVTDTQYF
TRBJ1-1 - - TRBV7-9 TGTGCCAGCAGCTTATCCGGGGAGCCGGCCACTGAAGCTTTCTTT CASSLSGEPATEAFF
TRBJ1-4 - - TRBV18 TGTGCCAGCTCACCAAGGAGGGACTCGGGTGAAAAACTGTTTTTT CASSPRRDSGEKLFF
TRBJ2-7 once TRBD1 TRBV23-1 TGCGCCAGCAGTCACCCGGACAGGGCAGAGCAGTACTTC CASSHPDRAEQYF
TRBJ1-1 few - TRBV28 TGTGCCAGCTCGATGCCCATGAACACTGAAGCTTTCTTT CASSMPMNTEAFF
TRBJ2-7 - - TRBV7-2 TGTGCCAGCAGCTTAGGTAGGAGCTCCTACGAGCAGTACTTC CASSLGRSSYEQYF
TRBJ1-5 - TRBD1 TRBV2 TGTGCCAGCAGTGAAGCCCGGGACAGGGGAGCCCCCCAGCATTTT CASSEARDRGAPQHF
TRBJ1-2 - - TRBV6-1 TGTGCCAGCAGTGAAGGGCAGGGCTATGGCTACACCTTC CASSEGQGYGYTF
TRBJ1-3 - - TRBV5-1 TGCGCCAGCGGGGAATGGGGAACTGGAAACACCATATATTTT CASGEWGTGNTIYF
TRBJ2-7 - TRBD2 TRBV7-2 TGTGCCAGCAGCTTCGCTAGCGGTCCCTACGAGCAGTACTTC CASSFASGPYEQYF
TRBJ2-3 - TRBD2 TRBV10-3 TGTGCCATCAGTGGTAGCGGGGGGCTCACAGATACGCAGTATTTT CAISGSGGLTDTQYF
TRBJ2-2 - - TRBV18 TGTGCCAGCTCGCTCTTAACAGGGAACACCGGGGAGCTGTTTTTT CASSLLTGNTGELFF
TRBJ1-1 - - TRBV7-9 TGTGCCAGCAGCTTGGGAGACGGGGAGGGGGACACTGAAGCTTTCTTT CASSLGDGEGDTEAFF
TRBJ1-2 - - TRBV11-1 TGTGCCAGCAGCTTAAACAGGGCGTTTGGCTACACCTTC CASSLNRAFGYTF
TRBJ2-1 - - TRBV15 TGTGCCACCAGCCCACGGGCGATTTCCTACAATGAGCAGTTCTTC CATSPRAISYNEQFF
TRBJ2-2 - - TRBV4-3 TGCGCCAGCAGCCGTGACCACCCGAACACCGGGGAGCTGTTTTTT CASSRDHPNTGELFF
TRBJ2-5 - - TRBV20-1 TGCAGTGCGGTACAAGTGGAGACCCAGTACTTC CSAVQVETQYF
TRBJ1-3 - - TRBV9 TGTGCCAGCGCGATCTTCGAGGGGTCTGGAAACACCATATATTTT CASAIFEGSGNTIYF
TRBJ1-5 - TRBD1 TRBV30 TGTGCCTGGAGTTCGAAAAGGACAGGGTTCGATCAGCCCCAGCATTTT CAWSSKRTGFDQPQHF
TRBJ2-2 - - TRBV7-3 TGTGCCAGCAGCTTAATGGAAGCAGGGGTCAACGGGGAGCTGTTTTTT CASSLMEAGVNGELFF
TRBJ2-6 - - TRBV7-2 TGTGCCAGCACCCCAACTGGGGCCAACGTCCTGACTTTC CASTPTGANVLTF
TRBJ1-2 - TRBD1 TRBV6-5 TGTGCCAGCAGTGAGGAGGGGGCGAAAGGTGGCTACACCTTC CASSEEGAKGGYTF
TRBJ1-5 - - TRBV10-2 TGCGCCAGCAACGGACAGTTCAATCAGCCCCAGCATTTT CASNGQFNQPQHF
TRBJ1-2 - - TRBV5-1 TGCGCCAGCAGCTTGGCCCGCGGCCGACTTAACTATGGCTACACCTTC CASSLARGRLNYGYTF
TRBJ1-1 once - TRBV7-2 TGTGCCAGCAGCACTCACCGACACACTGAAGCTTTCTTT CASSTHRHTEAFF
TRBJ1-3 once - TRBV6-1 TGTGCCAGCAGTGTAGAGAGCTCTGGAAACACCATATATTTT CASSVESSGNTIYF
TRBJ1-5 - TRBD1 TRBV7-9 TGTGCCAGCAGCTTGACAGGGGAGGTTCAGCCCCAGCATTTT CASSLTGEVQPQHF
TRBJ2-7 - - TRBV28 TGTGCCAGCAGTTTGGTTTTCGACGAGCAGTACTTC CASSLVFDEQYF
TRBJ1-5 - - TRBV4-2 TGTGCCAGCAGCCAAGAGGGACAAATTAGCAATCAGCCCCAGCATTTT CASSQEGQISNQPQHF
TRBJ1-2 - - TRBV4-1 TGCGCCAGCAGCCAAGATCTTCCCGACCTCCTCTTAAAGTTTAACTATGGCTACACCTTC CASSQDLPDLLLKFNYGYTF
TRBJ2-7 - - TRBV28 TGTGCCAGCAGTTTTTCCCAGTACGAGCAGTACTTC CASSFSQYEQYF
TRBJ2-7 - TRBD1 TRBV10-2 TGCGCCAGCAGTACCCAGGGGGTTAGCCACGAGCAGTACTTC CASSTQGVSHEQYF
TRBJ2-1 few TRBD2 TRBV15 TGTGCCACCAGCAGAGACTTGACTAGCGGAAAATCCAATGAGCAGTTCTTC CATSRDLTSGKSNEQFF
TRBJ2-7 - - TRBV18 TGTGCCAGCTCACCTGCTACCCCCACCTCCTACGAGCAGTACTTC CASSPATPTSYEQYF
TRBJ2-1 - - TRBV7-6 TGTGCCAGCAGCTTAGACTCGCGTACCAATGAGCAGTTCTTC CASSLDSRTNEQFF
TRBJ1-1 - - TRBV6-5 TGTGCCAGCAGTTTAGGGGGTGGTAACACTGAAGCTTTCTTT CASSLGGGNTEAFF
TRBJ2-4 - - TRBV10-3 TGTGCCATCAGTGGGGGGGAAGGGAAGGGCAAAAACATTCAGTACTTC CAISGGEGKGKNIQYF
TRBJ2-5 few - TRBV11-2 TGTGCCAGCAGACCCGGGGGAGGGGGAGAGACCCAGTACTTC CASRPGGGGETQYF
TRBJ2-3 - TRBD2 TRBV5-1 TGCGCCAGCAGCCTTCGACTAGCGTCGAGCACAGATACGCAGTATTTT CASSLRLASSTDTQYF
TRBJ1-3 - - TRBV10-2 TGCGCCAGCAGTGAGTACGGACGCTCTGGAAACACCATATATTTT CASSEYGRSGNTIYF
TRBJ2-2 once - TRBV25-1 TGTGCATCTCGCTTGCCCAACACCGGGGAGCTGTTTTTT CASRLPNTGELFF
TRBJ2-7 - TRBD2 TRBV18 TGTGCCAGCTCACCACCGCTTACAGCGGGGTCCGAGCAGTACTTC CASSPPLTAGSEQYF
TRBJ2-1 - - TRBV6-4 TGTGCCAGCAGTGACTCGTCGGTTCGGGTGCAGTTCTTC CASSDSSVRVQFF